Described below is a single TCR beta chain sequence and its context. The sample comes from a study of technical replicates of blood from four donors. Here immunoSEQ multiplex PCR was the method, and the copy in TCRdb shows in-frame clones only, minus some. Of approximately 79,000 clones detected, approximately 96% appear once; the ten largest clones hold less than 0.35%. Germline values: CDR1 MNHEY, CDR2 SMNVEV (reference sequence). Trimming removed 5 bases from V and 5 bases from J, with 13 bases in between. There are 13 residues in the CDR3. Source material: T cells isolated from PBMCs. The rearrangement links TRBV27 to TRBJ2-7; D might be TRBD2 (7 bases). The receptor was derived from a human donor in good health. CDR3: CASSRGGVNEQYF. The CDR3 bases are TGTGCCAGCAGTAGGGGGGGCGTCAACGAGCAGTACTTC.